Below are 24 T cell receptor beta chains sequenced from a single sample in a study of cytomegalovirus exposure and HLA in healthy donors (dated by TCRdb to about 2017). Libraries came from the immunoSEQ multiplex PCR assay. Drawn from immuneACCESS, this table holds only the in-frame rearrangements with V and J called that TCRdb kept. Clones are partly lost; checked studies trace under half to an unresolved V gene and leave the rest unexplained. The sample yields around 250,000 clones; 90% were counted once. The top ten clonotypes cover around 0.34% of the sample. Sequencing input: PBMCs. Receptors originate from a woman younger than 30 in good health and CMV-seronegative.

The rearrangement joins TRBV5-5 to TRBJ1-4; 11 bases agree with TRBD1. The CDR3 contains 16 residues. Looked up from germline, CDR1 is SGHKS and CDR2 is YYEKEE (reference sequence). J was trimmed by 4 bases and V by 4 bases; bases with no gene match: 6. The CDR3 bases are TGTGCCAGCAGCGCGGGACAGGGGGGTATTAATGAAAAACTGTTTTTT. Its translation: CASSAGQGGINEKLFF.

CDR3 residues: CASRTSSGFADTQYF. The CDR3 DNA sequence: TGTGCCAGCAGAACCTCTAGCGGATTTGCAGATACGCAGTATTTT. V is TRBV6-1 and J is TRBJ2-3, with 7 bases identical to TRBD2. Germline V gene data show CDR1 as MNHNS and CDR2 as SASEGT. CDR3 length: 15 amino acids. Trimming cost V 6 bases and J 4 bases; bases outside gene matches: 10.

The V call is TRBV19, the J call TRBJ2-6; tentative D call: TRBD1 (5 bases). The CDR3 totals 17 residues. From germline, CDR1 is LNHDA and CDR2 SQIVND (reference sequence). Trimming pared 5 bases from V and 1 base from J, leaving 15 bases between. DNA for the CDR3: TGTGCCAGTAGTGAGCAAGGGGATGGGTCTGGGGCCAACGTCCTGACTTTC. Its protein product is CASSEQGDGSGANVLTF.

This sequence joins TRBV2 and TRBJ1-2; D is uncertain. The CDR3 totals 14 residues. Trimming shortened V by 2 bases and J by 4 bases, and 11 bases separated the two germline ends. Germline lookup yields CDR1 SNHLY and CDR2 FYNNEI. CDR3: CASSEQAPSYGYTF. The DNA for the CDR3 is TGTGCCAGCAGTGAACAGGCCCCCAGCTATGGCTACACCTTC.

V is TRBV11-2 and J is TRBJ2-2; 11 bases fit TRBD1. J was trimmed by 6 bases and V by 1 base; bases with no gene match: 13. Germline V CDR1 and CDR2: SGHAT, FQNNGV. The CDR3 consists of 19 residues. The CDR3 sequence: CASSLVGARGQGAAGELFF. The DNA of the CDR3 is TGTGCCAGCAGCTTAGTTGGTGCACGCGGACAGGGGGCGGCCGGGGAGCTGTTTTTT.

CDR3 DNA: TGCGCCAGCAGCCACACTAGCGGGGGATCTGGCACAGATACGCAGTATTTT. Amino acids: CASSHTSGGSGTDTQYF. The chain employs TRBV4-1 and TRBJ2-3; 11 bases map to TRBD2. Germline values: CDR1 MGHRA, CDR2 YSYEKL. V was clipped by 3 bases and J by 1 base; unmatched bases: 6. The CDR3 has 17 amino acids.

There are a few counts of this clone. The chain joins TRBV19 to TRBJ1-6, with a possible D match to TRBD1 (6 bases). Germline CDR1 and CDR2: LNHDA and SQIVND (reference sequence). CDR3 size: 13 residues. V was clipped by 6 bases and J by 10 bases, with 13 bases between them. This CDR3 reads CASREGVRSPLHF. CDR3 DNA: TGTGCCAGTAGAGAGGGGGTCAGGTCACCCCTCCACTTT.

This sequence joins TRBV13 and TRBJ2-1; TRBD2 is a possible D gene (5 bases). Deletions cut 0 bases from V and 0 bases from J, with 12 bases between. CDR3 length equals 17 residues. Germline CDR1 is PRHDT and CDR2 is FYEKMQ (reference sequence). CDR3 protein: CASSLGRGAVSYNEQFF. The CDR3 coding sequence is TGTGCCAGCAGCTTAGGCCGGGGTGCAGTCTCCTACAATGAGCAGTTCTTC.

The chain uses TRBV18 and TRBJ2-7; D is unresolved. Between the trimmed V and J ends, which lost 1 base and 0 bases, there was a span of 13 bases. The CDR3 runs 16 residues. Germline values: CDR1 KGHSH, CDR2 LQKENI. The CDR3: CASSPQLAPNSYEQYF. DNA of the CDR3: TGTGCCAGCTCACCACAGTTGGCACCAAACTCCTACGAGCAGTACTTC.

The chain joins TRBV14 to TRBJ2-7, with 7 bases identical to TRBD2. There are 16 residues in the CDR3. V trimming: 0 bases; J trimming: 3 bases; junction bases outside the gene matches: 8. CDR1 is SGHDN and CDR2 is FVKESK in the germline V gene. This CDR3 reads CASSQDWSSGFYEQYF. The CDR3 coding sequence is TGTGCCAGCAGCCAAGATTGGTCTAGCGGATTCTACGAGCAGTACTTC.

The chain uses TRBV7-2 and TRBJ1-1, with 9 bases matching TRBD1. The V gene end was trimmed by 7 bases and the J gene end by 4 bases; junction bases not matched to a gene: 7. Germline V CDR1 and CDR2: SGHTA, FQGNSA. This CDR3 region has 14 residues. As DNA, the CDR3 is TGTGCCAGCATCGGACAGGGGTCGGTCACTGAAGCTTTCTTT. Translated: CASIGQGSVTEAFF.

CDR3: CASSPDNSPGELFF. CDR3 bases: TGTGCCAGCAGTCCGGACAACTCGCCCGGGGAGCTGTTTTTT. The chain is built from TRBV27 and TRBJ2-2; D might be TRBD1 (5 bases). The germline CDR1 and CDR2 sequences are MNHEY and SMNVEV (reference sequence). The germline V and J ends were trimmed by 5 bases and 6 bases, with 13 bases remaining between them. The CDR3 contains 14 residues.

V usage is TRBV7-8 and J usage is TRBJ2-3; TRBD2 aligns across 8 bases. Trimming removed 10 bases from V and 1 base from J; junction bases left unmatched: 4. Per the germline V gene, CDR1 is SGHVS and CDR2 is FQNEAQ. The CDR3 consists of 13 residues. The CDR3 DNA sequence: TGTGCCACCACGGGAGGGCGCACAGATACGCAGTATTTT. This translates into CATTGGRTDTQYF.

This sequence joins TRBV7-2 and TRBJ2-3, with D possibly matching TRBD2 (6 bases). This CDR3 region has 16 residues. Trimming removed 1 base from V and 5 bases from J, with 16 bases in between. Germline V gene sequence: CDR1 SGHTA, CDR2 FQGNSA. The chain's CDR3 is CASSLGLASEEDTQYF. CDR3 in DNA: TGTGCCAGCAGCTTAGGGTTGGCTAGCGAAGAAGATACGCAGTATTTT.

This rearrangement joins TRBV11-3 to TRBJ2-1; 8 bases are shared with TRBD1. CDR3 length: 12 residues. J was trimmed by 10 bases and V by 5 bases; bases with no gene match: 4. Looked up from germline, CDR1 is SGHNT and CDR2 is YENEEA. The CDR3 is CASSKTGDEQFF. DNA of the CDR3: TGTGCCAGCAGCAAGACAGGGGACGAGCAGTTCTTC. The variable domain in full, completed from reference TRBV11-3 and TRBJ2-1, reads EAGVVQSPRYKIIEKKQPVAFWCNPISGHNTLYWYLQNLGQGPELLIRYENEEAVDDSQLPKDRFSAERLKGVDSTLKIQPAELGDSAVYLCASSKTGDEQFFGPGTRLTVL.

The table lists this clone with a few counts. The CDR3 nucleotides are TGTGCCAGCAGTTATGGGGGGCAGCCCCAGCATTTT. The encoded protein is CASSYGGQPQHF. The chain combines TRBV6-6 with TRBJ1-5, with D maybe TRBD1 (5 bases). There are 12 residues in the CDR3. Trimming took off 3 bases at V and 7 bases at J, with 7 bases between the two ends. Per germline, CDR1 MNHNY and CDR2 SVGAGI (reference sequence).

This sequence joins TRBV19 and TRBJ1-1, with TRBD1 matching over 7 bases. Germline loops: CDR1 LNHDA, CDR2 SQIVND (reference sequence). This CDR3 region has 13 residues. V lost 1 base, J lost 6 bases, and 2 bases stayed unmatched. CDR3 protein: CASSIGTGAEAFF. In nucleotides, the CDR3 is TGTGCCAGTAGTATAGGAACAGGGGCTGAAGCTTTCTTT.

This CDR3 is CASSSGGTEQETQYF. The DNA for the CDR3 is TGTGCCAGCAGCTCAGGCGGGACAGAACAAGAGACCCAGTACTTC. V and J are TRBV7-9 and TRBJ2-5; TRBD1 is a possible D gene (7 bases). This CDR3 has 15 residues. Germline V gene sequence: CDR1 SEHNR, CDR2 FQNEAQ (reference sequence). With 4 bases removed from V and 2 bases from J, the gap between germline ends came to 14 bases.

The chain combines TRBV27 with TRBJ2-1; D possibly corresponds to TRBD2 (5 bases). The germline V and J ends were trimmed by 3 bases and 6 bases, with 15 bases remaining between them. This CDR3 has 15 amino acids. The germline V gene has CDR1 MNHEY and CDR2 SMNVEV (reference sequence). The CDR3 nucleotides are TGTGCCAGCAGTTTGGGATTTAGAGGGATCAATGAGCAGTTCTTC. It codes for CASSLGFRGINEQFF.

CDR3 sequence: CASSPGLANEKLFF. The DNA for the CDR3 is TGTGCCAGCAGTCCAGGGCTCGCTAATGAAAAACTGTTTTTT. The J gene is TRBJ1-4, the V gene TRBV6-5; tentative D call: TRBD1 (5 bases). Germline V lookup: CDR1 MNHEY, CDR2 SVGAGI. The CDR3 runs 14 residues. V shed 5 bases and J shed 3 bases, with 10 bases lying between them.

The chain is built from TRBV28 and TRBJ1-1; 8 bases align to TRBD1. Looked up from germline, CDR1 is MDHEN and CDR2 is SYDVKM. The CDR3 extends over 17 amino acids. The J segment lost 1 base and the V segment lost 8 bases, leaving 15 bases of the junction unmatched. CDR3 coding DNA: TGTGCCAGCCCCCCACCGGTCAGGGGGCTGTGGAACACTGAAGCTTTCTTT. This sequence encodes CASPPPVRGLWNTEAFF.

CDR3 DNA: TGTGCCAGCACCCTGACAGGGGGCGTCGGCACTGAAGCTTTCTTT. Amino acid sequence: CASTLTGGVGTEAFF. The chain is built from TRBV28 and TRBJ1-1, with 10 bases matching TRBD1. Germline trimming cut 7 bases from V and 4 bases from J; bases unmatched to any gene: 9. Germline V gene data show CDR1 as MDHEN and CDR2 as SYDVKM. The CDR3 runs to 15 residues.

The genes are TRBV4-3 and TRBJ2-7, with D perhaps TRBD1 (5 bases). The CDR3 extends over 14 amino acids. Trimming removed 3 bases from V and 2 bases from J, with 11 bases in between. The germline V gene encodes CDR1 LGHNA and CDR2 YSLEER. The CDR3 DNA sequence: TGCGCCAGCAGCCATCGACAGAATCCCTACGAGCAGTACTTC. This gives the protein CASSHRQNPYEQYF.

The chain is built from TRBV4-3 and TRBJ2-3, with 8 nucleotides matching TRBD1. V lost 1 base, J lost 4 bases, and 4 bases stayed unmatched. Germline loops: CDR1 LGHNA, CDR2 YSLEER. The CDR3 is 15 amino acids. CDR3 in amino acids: CASSQGTGNPDTQYF. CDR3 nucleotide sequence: TGCGCCAGCAGCCAAGGGACAGGGAATCCAGATACGCAGTATTTT.